Below are 11 T cell receptor beta chains sequenced from a single sample in a study of CD4+ T cells in melanoma. Generated by immunoSEQ multiplex PCR, the TCRdb table keeps only in-frame clones and is missing some. The repertoire holds fewer than 20,000 clones, with roughly three quarters as singletons. What was sequenced was cells from a culture (not recorded whether cultured in vitro). These receptors all stem from a human donor with melanoma.

This chain connects TRBV11-2 to TRBJ1-6; D is ambiguous. The CDR3 runs 14 residues. Trimming shortened V by 5 bases and J by 7 bases, and 12 bases separated the two germline ends. Germline CDR1 is SGHAT and CDR2 is FQNNGV. CDR3 amino acids: CASSPDISNSPLHF. CDR3 in DNA: TGTGCCAGCAGCCCAGACATCTCCAATTCACCCCTCCACTTT.

The rearrangement uses TRBV11-3 and TRBJ2-3; 7 positions agree with TRBD1. This CDR3 has 14 amino acids. Germline V gene data show CDR1 as SGHNT and CDR2 as YENEEA. With 6 bases clipped from V and 0 bases from J, the junction kept 3 bases outside the gene matches. CDR3 region: CASSLGGSTDTQYF. The CDR3 DNA follows: TGTGCCAGCAGTCTAGGGGGCAGCACAGATACGCAGTATTTT.

The rearrangement joins TRBV6-5 to TRBJ2-3, with D hard to call. Germline V gene lookup returns CDR1 MNHEY and CDR2 SVGAGI. Deletions cut 8 bases from V and 0 bases from J, with 12 bases between. The CDR3 covers 14 residues. In nucleotides, the CDR3 is TGTGCCAGCCTTCCCGGCGGAAGCACAGATACGCAGTATTTT. This sequence encodes CASLPGGSTDTQYF.

By share, this clone counts as medium-sized. The rearrangement uses TRBV6-1 and TRBJ1-1; weak D call: TRBD1 (6 bases). CDR3 length: 14 amino acids. V lost 3 bases and J 1 base, leaving 9 bases between the germline ends. Germline CDR1 reads MNHNS; CDR2 reads SASEGT. The CDR3 nucleotides are TGTGCCAGCAGTGACGACAGGCGGAACACTGAAGCTTTCTTT. Its protein product is CASSDDRRNTEAFF.

The chain uses TRBV5-1 and TRBJ2-1; D may correspond to TRBD1 or TRBD2 (5 bases each). Germline V gene lookup returns CDR1 SGHRS and CDR2 YFSETQ. This CDR3 comprises 13 residues. V lost 8 bases and J 5 bases, leaving 14 bases between the germline ends. CDR3 DNA sequence: TGCGCCAGTACATCCCGGGGCGACAATGAGCAGTTCTTC. Translated, it gives CASTSRGDNEQFF. Using reference TRBV5-1 and TRBJ2-1 for the parts outside the CDR3, the full variable domain is KAGVTQTPRYLIKTRGQQVTLSCSPISGHRSVSWYQQTPGQGLQFLFEYFSETQRNKGNFPGRFSGRQFSNSRSEMNVSTLELGDSALYLCASTSRGDNEQFFGPGTRLTVL.

The CDR3 nucleotides read TGTGCCAGCAGTCGCAGGGAACGGGATACGCAGTATTTT. Translating it yields CASSRRERDTQYF. The V gene is TRBV6-6, the J gene TRBJ2-3; D might be TRBD1 (5 bases). The CDR3 is 13 amino acids. V was shortened by 5 bases and J by 6 bases, with 12 bases between the two germline ends. In germline, CDR1 is MNHNY, CDR2 SVGAGI (reference sequence).

This clone was counted only a few times. This chain joins TRBV2 and TRBJ1-1, with D possibly matching TRBD1 (6 bases). Germline V gene data show CDR1 as SNHLY and CDR2 as FYNNEI. Trimming cost V 4 bases and J 5 bases, with 11 bases left between them. The CDR3 sequence is 13 residues long. In DNA, the CDR3 is TGTGCCAGCAGTGTGCGGGGGCTGACTGAAGCTTTCTTT. Translating gives CASSVRGLTEAFF.

This chain links TRBV27 with TRBJ2-7; TRBD1 might be the D (6 bases). CDR1 and CDR2 from the germline V gene are MNHEY and SMNVEV (reference sequence). Trimming cost V 2 bases and J 5 bases, with 10 bases left between them. CDR3 length equals 13 residues. The CDR3 DNA follows: TGTGCCAGCAGTTTAGACAGGATCCACGAGCAGTACTTC. Protein: CASSLDRIHEQYF.

This clone appeared a few times. This rearrangement joins TRBV30 to TRBJ1-1; 7 positions match TRBD1. The CDR3 is 14 residues long. Germline CDR1 reads GTSNPN; CDR2 reads SVGIG (reference sequence). The V segment lost 3 bases and the J segment 4 bases; nucleotides outside the gene matches: 8. CDR3 sequence reads: CAWRGGVWSTEAFF. The CDR3 DNA reads as TGTGCCTGGAGAGGGGGCGTGTGGAGCACTGAAGCTTTCTTT.

The gene calls are TRBV5-1 and TRBJ1-2; 11 positions match TRBD1. Germline V gives CDR1 SGHRS, CDR2 YFSETQ. V lost 4 bases, J lost 8 bases, and 13 bases stayed unmatched. CDR3 length: 16 amino acids. The CDR3 region has the DNA TGCGCCAGCAGCGGTTCCGGGACAGGGGGGTTCGGGGGCTACACCTTC. This translates into CASSGSGTGGFGGYTF.

This clone was seen a few times. The V and J genes are TRBV5-4 and TRBJ1-2; D might be TRBD1 (6 bases). This CDR3 is 12 amino acids long. CDR1 and CDR2 (germline): SGHNT, YYREEE (reference sequence). V was cut by 9 bases and J by 6 bases, with 15 bases left in between. The CDR3 here is CATQDRSHGYTF. Here the CDR3 DNA reads TGTGCCACCCAGGACAGAAGTCATGGCTACACCTTC.